The 8 T cell receptor beta chains given below trace back to one sample, sequenced in a study of blood T cell repertoires in COVID-19. Profiling relied on immunoSEQ multiplex PCR, and the TCRdb table lists in-frame clones only, not all of them. The repertoire holds tens of thousands of clones, 90% seen once, with 5.3% in the top ten. What was sequenced was peripheral blood. The receptors come from a man aged 50 to 59 with acute or convalescent COVID-19.

This CDR3 is CASSGTSGTRVGQFF. The CDR3 nucleotides read TGCGCCAGCAGTGGGACTAGCGGGACCCGAGTTGGGCAGTTCTTC. The chain links TRBV10-2 to TRBJ2-1, with 12 bases aligning to TRBD2. Germline trimming cut 4 bases from V and 12 bases from J; bases unmatched to any gene: 10. This CDR3 has 15 amino acids. CDR1 and CDR2 (germline): WSHSY, SAAADI.

The chain uses TRBV3-1 (or the pseudogene TRBV3-2) and TRBJ2-7, with 7 bases fitting TRBD2. Trimming cost V 5 bases and J 2 bases; bases outside gene matches: 9. Germline assignment: CDR1 LGHDT and CDR2 YNNKEL (reference sequence). The CDR3 runs 15 residues. CDR3 DNA: TGTGCCAGCAGCACTAGCATGGGAGGGACCTACGAGCAGTACTTC. This translates into CASSTSMGGTYEQYF.

The chain links TRBV2 to TRBJ2-2, with 9 nucleotides matching TRBD2. The CDR3 is 15 residues long. V shed 2 bases, J shed 6 bases, and the junction held 4 bases outside the gene matches. The germline gives CDR1 SNHLY, CDR2 FYNNEI. CDR3 in DNA: TGTGCCAGCAGTGAACTAGCGGGAACGGCCGGGGAGCTGTTTTTT. Translated: CASSELAGTAGELFF.

The J gene is TRBJ1-4, the V gene TRBV4-2; 8 bases match TRBD1. J was trimmed by 4 bases and V by 4 bases; bases with no gene match: 11. The CDR3 consists of 17 residues. Germline CDR1 LGHNA, CDR2 YNFKEQ. CDR3 loop: CASSPTSTGVGNEKLFF. DNA for the CDR3: TGTGCCAGCAGCCCTACCTCGACAGGGGTCGGTAATGAAAAACTGTTTTTT.

The chain joins TRBV20-1 to TRBJ1-3; D unclear. V lost 3 bases and J lost 0, with 9 bases in between. Per germline, CDR1 DFQATT and CDR2 SNEGSKA (reference sequence). The CDR3 loop spans 14 amino acids. The DNA of the CDR3 is TGCAGTGCTAGTGCACTGAACTCTGGAAACACCATATATTTT. Translated, it gives CSASALNSGNTIYF.

The chain joins TRBV5-6 to TRBJ2-3; D possibly corresponds to TRBD1 (6 bases). The CDR3 runs to 13 residues. CDR1 and CDR2 (germline): SGHDT, YYEEEE. V lost 4 bases and J lost 4, with 10 bases in between. This CDR3 is CASSRDIADTQYF. The CDR3 DNA is TGTGCCAGCAGCCGGGACATCGCAGATACGCAGTATTTT.

The rearrangement links TRBV27 to TRBJ1-2; D might be TRBD1 (5 bases). Per germline, CDR1 MNHEY and CDR2 SMNVEV (reference sequence). The CDR3 has 13 residues. Trimming left V 5 bases short and J 4 bases short, with 11 bases between. The CDR3 DNA sequence: TGTGCCAGCAGTACCTCAGGGTCCTATGGCTACACCTTC. It translates to CASSTSGSYGYTF.

J is TRBJ2-2 and V is TRBV9; TRBD2 aligns across 13 bases. The CDR3 covers 16 residues. The J segment lost 4 bases and the V segment lost 6 bases, leaving 6 bases of the junction unmatched. The V gene's germline CDR1 is SGDLS and CDR2 YYNGEE. This CDR3 is CASNGLAGDPTGELFF. The DNA of the CDR3 is TGTGCCAGCAACGGACTAGCGGGAGACCCCACCGGGGAGCTGTTTTTT.